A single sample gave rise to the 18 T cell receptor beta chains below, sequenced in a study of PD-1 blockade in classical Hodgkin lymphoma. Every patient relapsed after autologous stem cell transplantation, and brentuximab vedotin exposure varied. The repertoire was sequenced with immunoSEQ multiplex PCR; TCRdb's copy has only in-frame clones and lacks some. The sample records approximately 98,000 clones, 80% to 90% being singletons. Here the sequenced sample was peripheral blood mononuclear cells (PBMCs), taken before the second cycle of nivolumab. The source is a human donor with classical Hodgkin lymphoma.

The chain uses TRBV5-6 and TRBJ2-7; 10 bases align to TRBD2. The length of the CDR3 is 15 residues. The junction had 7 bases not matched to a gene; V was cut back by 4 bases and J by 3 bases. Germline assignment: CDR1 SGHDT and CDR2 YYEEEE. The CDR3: CASSPLGLASYEQYF. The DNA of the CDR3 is TGTGCCAGCAGCCCACTGGGACTAGCGAGCTACGAGCAGTACTTC. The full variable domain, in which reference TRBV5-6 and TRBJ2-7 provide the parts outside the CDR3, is DAGVTQSPTHLIKTRGQQVTLRCSPKSGHDTVSWYQQALGQGPQFIFQYYEEEERQRGNFPDRFSGHQFPNYSSELNVNALLLGDSALYLCASSPLGLASYEQYFGPGTRLTVT.

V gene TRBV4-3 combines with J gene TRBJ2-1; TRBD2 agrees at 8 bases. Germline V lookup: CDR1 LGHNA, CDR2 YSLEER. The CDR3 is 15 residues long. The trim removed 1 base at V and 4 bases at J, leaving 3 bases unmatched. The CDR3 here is CASSQGLALYNEQFF. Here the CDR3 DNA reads TGCGCCAGCAGCCAAGGACTAGCGTTATACAATGAGCAGTTCTTC.

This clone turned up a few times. CDR3 sequence reads: CASSRQNTEAFF. CDR3 sequence (DNA): TGTGCCAGTAGTCGACAGAACACTGAAGCTTTCTTT. The gene calls are TRBV19 and TRBJ1-1; D ambiguous. V lost 5 bases and J lost 1, with 5 bases in between. Germline values: CDR1 LNHDA, CDR2 SQIVND (reference sequence). The length of the CDR3 is 12 residues.

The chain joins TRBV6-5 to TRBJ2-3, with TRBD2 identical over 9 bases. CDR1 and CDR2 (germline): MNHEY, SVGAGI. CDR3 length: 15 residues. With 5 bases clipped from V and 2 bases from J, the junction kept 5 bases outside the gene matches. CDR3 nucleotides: TGTGCCAGCAGTCTACTAGCGGGCGACACAGATACGCAGTATTTT. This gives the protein CASSLLAGDTDTQYF.

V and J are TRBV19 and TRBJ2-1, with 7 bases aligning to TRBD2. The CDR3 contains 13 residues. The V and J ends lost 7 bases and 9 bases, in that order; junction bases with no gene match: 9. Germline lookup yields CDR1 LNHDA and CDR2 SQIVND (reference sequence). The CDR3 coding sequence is TGTGCCAGTAAGGCGGGAGAGGGACGTGAGCAGTTCTTC. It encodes CASKAGEGREQFF.

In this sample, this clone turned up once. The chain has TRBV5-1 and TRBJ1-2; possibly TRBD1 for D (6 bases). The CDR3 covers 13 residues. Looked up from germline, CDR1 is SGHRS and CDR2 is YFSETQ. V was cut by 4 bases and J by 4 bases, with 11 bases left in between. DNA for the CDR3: TGCGCCAGCAGCCAACAGGGAGTCTATGGCTACACCTTC. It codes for CASSQQGVYGYTF.

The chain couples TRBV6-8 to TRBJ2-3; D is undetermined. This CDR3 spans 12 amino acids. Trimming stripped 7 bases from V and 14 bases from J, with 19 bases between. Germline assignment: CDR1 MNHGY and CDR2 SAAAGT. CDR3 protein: CASTPKGVSWYF. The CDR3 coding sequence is TGTGCCAGCACCCCAAAGGGCGTCTCTTGGTATTTT.

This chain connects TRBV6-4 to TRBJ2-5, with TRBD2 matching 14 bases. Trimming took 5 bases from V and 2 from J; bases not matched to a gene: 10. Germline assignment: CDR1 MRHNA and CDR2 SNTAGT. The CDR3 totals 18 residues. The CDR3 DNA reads TGTGCCAGCAGTTTCAAACGTCGACTAGCGGGAGGGCAAGAGACCCAGTACTTC. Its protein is CASSFKRRLAGGQETQYF.

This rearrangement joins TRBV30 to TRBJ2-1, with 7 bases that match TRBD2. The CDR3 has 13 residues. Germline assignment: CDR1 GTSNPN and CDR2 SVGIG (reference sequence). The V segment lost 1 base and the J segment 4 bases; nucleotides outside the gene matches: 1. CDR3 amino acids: CAWSGGSYNEQFF. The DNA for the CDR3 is TGTGCCTGGAGTGGCGGGAGTTACAATGAGCAGTTCTTC.

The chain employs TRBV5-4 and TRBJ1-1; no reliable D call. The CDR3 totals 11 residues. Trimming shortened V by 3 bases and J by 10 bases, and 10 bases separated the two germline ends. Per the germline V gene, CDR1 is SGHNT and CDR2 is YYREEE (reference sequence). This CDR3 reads CASSSGRVAFF. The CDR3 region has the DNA TGTGCCAGCAGCTCGGGCCGGGTAGCTTTCTTT.

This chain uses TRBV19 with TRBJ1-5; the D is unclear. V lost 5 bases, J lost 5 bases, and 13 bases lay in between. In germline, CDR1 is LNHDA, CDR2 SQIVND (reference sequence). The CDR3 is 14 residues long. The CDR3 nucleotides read TGTGCCAGTAGTGCAAGTGTGCGTTATCAGCCCCAGCATTTT. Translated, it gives CASSASVRYQPQHF. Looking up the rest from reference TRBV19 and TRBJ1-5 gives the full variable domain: DGGITQSPKYLFRKEGQNVTLSCEQNLNHDAMYWYRQDPGQGLRLIYYSQIVNDFQKGDIAEGYSVSREKKESFPLTVTSAQKNPTAFYLCASSASVRYQPQHFGDGTRLSIL.

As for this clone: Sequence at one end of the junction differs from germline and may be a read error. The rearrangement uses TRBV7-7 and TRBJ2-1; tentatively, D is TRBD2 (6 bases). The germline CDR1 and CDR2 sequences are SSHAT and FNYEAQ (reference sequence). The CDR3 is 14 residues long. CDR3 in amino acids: CASSLVPSSVEQFF. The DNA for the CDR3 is TGTGCTAGCAGCTTAGTTCCCTCTAGCGTTGAGCAGTTCTTC.

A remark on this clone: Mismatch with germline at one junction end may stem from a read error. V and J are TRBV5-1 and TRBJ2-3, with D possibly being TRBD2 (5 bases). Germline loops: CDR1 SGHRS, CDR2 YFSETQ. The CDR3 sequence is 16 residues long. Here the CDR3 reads CASSLDGGPGTDTQYF. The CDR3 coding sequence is TGCGCCAGCAGTTTGGACGGAGGTCCTGGGACAGATACGCAGTATTTT.

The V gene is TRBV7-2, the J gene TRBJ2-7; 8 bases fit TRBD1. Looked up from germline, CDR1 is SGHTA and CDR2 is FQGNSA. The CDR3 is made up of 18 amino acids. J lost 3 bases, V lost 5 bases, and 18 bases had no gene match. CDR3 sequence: CASSLTQGAEDFYYEQYF. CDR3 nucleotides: TGTGCCAGCAGCCTAACCCAGGGGGCCGAGGACTTTTACTACGAGCAGTACTTC.

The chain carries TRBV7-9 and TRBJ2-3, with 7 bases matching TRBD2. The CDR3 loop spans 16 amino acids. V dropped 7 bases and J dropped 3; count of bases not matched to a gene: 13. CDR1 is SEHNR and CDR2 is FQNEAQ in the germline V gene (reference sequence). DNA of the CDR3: TGTGCCAGCACCTACCTTAGGGACTACCTTACAGATACGCAGTATTTT. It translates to CASTYLRDYLTDTQYF.

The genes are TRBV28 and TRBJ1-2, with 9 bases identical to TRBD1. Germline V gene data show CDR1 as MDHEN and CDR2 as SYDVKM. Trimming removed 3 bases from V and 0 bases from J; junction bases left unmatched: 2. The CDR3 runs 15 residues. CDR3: CASSFYRGPNYGYTF. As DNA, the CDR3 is TGTGCCAGCAGTTTTTACAGGGGGCCTAACTATGGCTACACCTTC.

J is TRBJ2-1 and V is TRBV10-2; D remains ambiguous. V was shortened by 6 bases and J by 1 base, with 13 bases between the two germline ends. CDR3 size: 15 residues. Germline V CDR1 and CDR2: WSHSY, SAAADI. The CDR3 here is CASRGLTPSYNEQFF. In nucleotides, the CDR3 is TGCGCCAGCAGGGGGTTGACTCCTTCCTACAATGAGCAGTTCTTC.

The CDR3 protein is CASSDSLGDEQYF. As DNA, the CDR3 is TGTGCCAGCAGTGATTCCCTCGGGGACGAGCAGTACTTC. The chain has TRBV25-1 and TRBJ2-7, with a weak D call TRBD2 (5 bases). This CDR3 comprises 13 residues. Germline V gene data show CDR1 as MGHDK and CDR2 as SYGVNS. With 3 bases removed from V and 5 bases from J, the gap between germline ends came to 11 bases.